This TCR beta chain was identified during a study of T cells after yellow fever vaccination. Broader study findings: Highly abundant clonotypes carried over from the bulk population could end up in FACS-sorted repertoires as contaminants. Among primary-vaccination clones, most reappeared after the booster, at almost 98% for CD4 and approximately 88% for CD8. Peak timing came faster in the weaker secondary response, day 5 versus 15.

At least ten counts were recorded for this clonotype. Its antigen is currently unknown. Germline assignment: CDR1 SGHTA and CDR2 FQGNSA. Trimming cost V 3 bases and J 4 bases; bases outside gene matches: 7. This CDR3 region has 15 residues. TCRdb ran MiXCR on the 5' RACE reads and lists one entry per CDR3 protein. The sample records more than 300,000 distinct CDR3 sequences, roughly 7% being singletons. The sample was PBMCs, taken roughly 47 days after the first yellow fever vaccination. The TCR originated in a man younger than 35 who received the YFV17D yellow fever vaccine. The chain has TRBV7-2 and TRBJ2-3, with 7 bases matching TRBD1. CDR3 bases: TGTGCCAGCAGCTTCTCAAGGGGGCAAGCAGATACGCAGTATTTT. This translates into CASSFSRGQADTQYF.